Each of the 20 T cell receptor beta chains below was sequenced from the same sample in a study of T cells in Graves' hyperthyroidism and ophthalmopathy. Regions amplified from RNA transcripts were the TCR beta CDR3 regions. Carried out on the TCR CDR3, a first-round RT-PCR used the HTBI primer set. In TCRdb, the multiplex PCR reads were re-called with MiXCR into one record per CDR3 protein. The sample carries approximately 700,000 distinct CDR3 sequences, 15% to 20% recorded once. Material: blood. Receptor source: a man between 18 and 35 years old with Graves' hyperthyroidism.

This clonotype was detected ten times or more. CDR3 nucleotides: TGTGCCAGCAGTTTCCAACCGGGGGTCGGAGAGACCCAGTACTTC. Its translation is CASSFQPGVGETQYF. The gene calls are TRBV27 and TRBJ2-5; a possible D gene is TRBD2 (6 bases). This CDR3 is built from 15 residues. Germline V gene sequence: CDR1 MNHEY, CDR2 SMNVEV (reference sequence). The V gene lost 3 bases and the J gene lost 4 bases, with 15 bases spanning the gap.

This clonotype has at least ten counts. DNA for the CDR3: TGTGCCAGCAGCTTCTGGGGGGGAGATGGCTACACCTTC. Translation: CASSFWGGDGYTF. The chain employs TRBV5-5 and TRBJ1-2; possibly TRBD1 for D (5 bases). This CDR3 has 13 amino acids. Trimming shortened V by 2 bases and J by 6 bases, and 11 bases separated the two germline ends. CDR1 is SGHKS, CDR2 YYEKEE, per germline (reference sequence).

The chain employs TRBV20-1 and TRBJ2-2, with D possibly being TRBD2 (6 bases). Germline V gene data show CDR1 as DFQATT and CDR2 as SNEGSKA (reference sequence). The CDR3 is 16 amino acids. Trimming cost V 5 bases and J 1 base, with 17 bases left between them. The CDR3, as DNA: TGCAGTGCTCAGAGAGTTAGCGGAGGGAACACCGGGGAGCTGTTTTTT. Translating gives CSAQRVSGGNTGELFF.

This chain links TRBV10-2 with TRBJ2-6, with D uncertain. The CDR3 has 15 residues. Trimming left V 1 base short and J 0 bases short, with 4 bases between. The germline gives CDR1 WSHSY, CDR2 SAAADI. CDR3 region: CASSEYDSGANVLTF. The DNA for the CDR3 is TGCGCCAGCAGTGAGTACGACTCTGGGGCCAACGTCCTGACTTTC.

This chain links TRBV28 with TRBJ1-4, with D perhaps matching TRBD1 (5 bases). The germline V gene encodes CDR1 MDHEN and CDR2 SYDVKM. Trimming left V 6 bases short and J 4 bases short, with 15 bases between. CDR3 length: 15 amino acids. CDR3 region: CASSKGGGVNEKLFF. CDR3 DNA sequence: TGTGCCAGCAGCAAAGGTGGGGGAGTTAATGAAAAACTGTTTTTT.

The chain joins TRBV19 to TRBJ2-1; 8 bases are a match to TRBD2. The length of the CDR3 is 15 residues. Germline V CDR1 and CDR2: LNHDA, SQIVND (reference sequence). V dropped 1 base and J dropped 6; count of bases not matched to a gene: 5. The CDR3 DNA reads TGTGCCAGTAGTATAGGAGCGGGAGCCTCCAATGAGCAGTTCTTC. Protein sequence: CASSIGAGASNEQFF.

This clonotype was picked up many times. The chain recombines TRBV28 with TRBJ2-3, with D perhaps TRBD2 (5 bases). Trimming cost V 3 bases and J 1 base, with 8 bases left between them. The CDR3 covers 14 residues. The germline V gene has CDR1 MDHEN and CDR2 SYDVKM. CDR3 in DNA: TGTGCCAGCAGTTTCCCCGGGGGCACAGATACGCAGTATTTT. Amino acids: CASSFPGGTDTQYF.

This clonotype was seen a handful of times. The rearrangement uses TRBV7-2 and TRBJ2-5, with D hard to call. Germline CDR1 and CDR2: SGHTA and FQGNSA. V was shortened by 4 bases and J by 2 bases, with 11 bases between the two germline ends. CDR3 length: 14 residues. The CDR3 region has the DNA TGTGCCAGCAGCTACTACAGATTACAAGAGACCCAGTACTTC. Protein: CASSYYRLQETQYF.

This clonotype came up many times. CDR3 DNA sequence: TGTGCCTGGAGTGAAGGACAGGGAAAAAAGACCCAGTACTTC. This gives the protein CAWSEGQGKKTQYF. The chain carries TRBV30 and TRBJ2-5, with 8 bases that match TRBD1. From germline, CDR1 is GTSNPN and CDR2 SVGIG (reference sequence). This CDR3 region has 14 residues. With 1 base clipped from V and 6 bases from J, the junction kept 7 bases outside the gene matches.

This clonotype has at least ten counts. The chain carries TRBV11-2 and TRBJ2-5; TRBD2 aligns across 16 bases. The CDR3 runs to 18 residues. CDR1 is SGHAT and CDR2 is FQNNGV in the germline V gene. V was pared by 6 bases and J by 0 bases, with 7 bases of the junction left unmatched. This CDR3 reads CASSPGTSGRGYQETQYF. Here the CDR3 DNA reads TGTGCCAGCAGTCCCGGGACTAGCGGGAGGGGGTACCAAGAGACCCAGTACTTC.

V and J are TRBV30 and TRBJ2-3; TRBD2 matches 7 bases. This CDR3 region has 16 residues. Looked up from germline, CDR1 is GTSNPN and CDR2 is SVGIG (reference sequence). Unmatched junction bases numbered 9, after V lost 1 base and J lost 2 bases. CDR3 sequence (DNA): TGTGCCTGGAGTGCGGGAGGCCCAATCTCCACAGATACGCAGTATTTT. Protein product: CAWSAGGPISTDTQYF.

This clonotype was found a few times. This chain links TRBV3-1 with TRBJ1-3; D unresolved. The germline CDR1 and CDR2 sequences are LGHDT and YNNKEL (reference sequence). This CDR3 comprises 16 residues. Trimming took 0 bases from V and 2 from J, leaving 11 bases between them. CDR3 sequence: CASSQDFIPPGNTIYF. Here the CDR3 DNA reads TGTGCCAGCAGCCAAGATTTCATCCCCCCTGGAAACACCATATATTTT.

The chain recombines TRBV20-1 with TRBJ2-1, with a tentative D call TRBD1 (6 bases). Germline values: CDR1 DFQATT, CDR2 SNEGSKA (reference sequence). The CDR3 is 12 residues long. V lost 5 bases to trimming and J lost 10 bases, with 15 bases between them. CDR3 region: CSASGARAEQFF. As DNA, the CDR3 is TGCAGTGCTTCAGGGGCCCGGGCGGAGCAGTTCTTC.

The J gene is TRBJ1-2, the V gene TRBV6-1; D is uncertain. The V end was cut by 2 bases, the J end by 8 bases, with 9 bases between. Germline V lookup: CDR1 MNHNS, CDR2 SASEGT. The CDR3 is made up of 12 amino acids. CDR3: CASSEQSYGYTF. The DNA of the CDR3 is TGTGCCAGCAGTGAACAGTCCTACGGCTACACCTTC.

This clonotype has ten or more counts. The chain recombines TRBV3-1 with TRBJ1-1; a possible D gene is TRBD1 (6 bases). The germline CDR1 and CDR2 sequences are LGHDT and YNNKEL (reference sequence). Trimming removed 3 bases from V and 3 bases from J, with 11 bases in between. This CDR3 comprises 14 residues. The chain's CDR3 is CASSHSDRDTEAFF. The CDR3 DNA sequence: TGTGCCAGCAGCCATTCGGACAGAGACACTGAAGCTTTCTTT.

There are a few counts of this clonotype. V gene TRBV7-9 combines with J gene TRBJ2-7; unclear D gene. With 5 bases removed from V and 3 bases from J, the gap between germline ends came to 14 bases. The CDR3 is 14 residues long. CDR1 is SEHNR, CDR2 FQNEAQ, per germline (reference sequence). The CDR3 DNA follows: TGTGCCAGCAGCCGGACGGGTAATATCTACGAGCAGTACTTC. Protein sequence: CASSRTGNIYEQYF.

The chain uses TRBV9 and TRBJ2-3; 7 bases are a match to TRBD2. This CDR3 contains 16 residues. V dropped 0 bases and J dropped 6; count of bases not matched to a gene: 10. Per germline, CDR1 SGDLS and CDR2 YYNGEE. CDR3 amino acids: CASSVELGGRRDTQYF. The DNA of the CDR3 is TGTGCCAGCAGCGTAGAATTGGGGGGGAGAAGGGATACGCAGTATTTT. The full variable domain, in which reference TRBV9 and TRBJ2-3 provide the parts outside the CDR3, is DSGVTQTPKHLITATGQRVTLRCSPRSGDLSVYWYQQSLDQGLQFLIQYYNGEERAKGNILERFSAQQFPDLHSELNLSSLELGDSALYFCASSVELGGRRDTQYFGPGTRLTVL.

This clonotype was detected a few times. The J gene is TRBJ1-2, the V gene TRBV12-3 or TRBV12-4; D remains unclear. V lost 1 base and J 6 bases, leaving 6 bases between the germline ends. The CDR3 covers 12 residues. CDR3 in amino acids: CASSLGINGYTF. For the CDR3, the DNA is TGTGCCAGCAGTTTAGGCATAAATGGCTACACCTTC.

This clonotype was counted between two and nine times. The gene calls are TRBV28 and TRBJ2-1; D is perhaps TRBD2 (6 bases). This CDR3 has 15 amino acids. From germline, CDR1 is MDHEN and CDR2 SYDVKM. The V end lost 7 bases, the J end lost 4 bases, and 17 bases lay between the germline ends. The DNA of the CDR3 is TGTGCCAGCACCCCGGGGAGGAGCCTTTACAATGAGCAGTTCTTC. Encoded protein: CASTPGRSLYNEQFF.

Many counts were recorded for this clonotype. The chain employs TRBV7-9 and TRBJ2-3; D may match TRBD1 or TRBD2 (5 bases each). The CDR3 spans 14 residues. V was shortened by 5 bases and J by 6 bases, with 15 bases between the two germline ends. The germline V gene encodes CDR1 SEHNR and CDR2 FQNEAQ (reference sequence). The CDR3 nucleotides read TGTGCCAGCAGCCTCAGGACTCAGGGCGATACGCAGTATTTT. Its translation: CASSLRTQGDTQYF.